This T cell receptor (beta chain) was captured in a study of blood T cell repertoires in COVID-19. Across the study: The United States, Italy and Spain were the sources of the acute and convalescent COVID-19 samples.

CDR3 length: 12 residues. Germline assignment: CDR1 SQVTM and CDR2 ANQGSEA. Trimming stripped 5 bases from V and 6 bases from J, with 13 bases between. In the original workflow: Quantification of nucleated cells was approximated via reference gene primer amplification. This table comes from immunoSEQ multiplex PCR, and its TCRdb copy is limited to in-frame clones, with some not included. V, J and clone size are taken as reported in that table, and D and trimming were inferred from the DNA itself. Among about 200,000 clones, nearly 90% were seen once, and the ten largest hold roughly 21%. This sequence originates from a man aged 55 to 70 with active or convalescent COVID-19. Sequenced: peripheral blood. V is TRBV29-1 and J is TRBJ1-2; D is unresolved. CDR3 DNA sequence: TGCAGCGTTTCCAGGATGCGGGATGGCTACACCTTC. Translated, it gives CSVSRMRDGYTF.